This T cell receptor beta chain was recovered during a study of blood T cell repertoires in COVID-19. Study details: The analysed material was cDNA or gDNA that came from T cells, B-cell-depleted T cells, or PBMCs.

This table comes from immunoSEQ multiplex PCR, and its TCRdb copy is limited to in-frame clones, with some not included. This sample has fewer than 300,000 clones, with about nine tenths found just once. Seattle patient enrollment occurred during active infection, with longitudinal follow-up thereafter. The V segment lost 6 bases and the J segment 6 bases; nucleotides outside the gene matches: 8. Per the germline V gene, CDR1 is MNHEY and CDR2 is SVGEGT. The CDR3 loop spans 15 amino acids. The sequenced sample was peripheral blood. The receptor was derived from a man aged 50-59 years with COVID-19, enrolled during active disease. The chain recombines TRBV6-2 or TRBV6-3 with TRBJ2-3, with 11 bases aligning to TRBD1. The CDR3 nucleotides are TGTGCCAGCAGCCCCGCGGGACAGGGGGGGGATACGCAGTATTTT. This encodes CASSPAGQGGDTQYF.